Listed below are T cell receptor beta chains from one sample, sequenced in a study of shared clonotypes between healthy human individuals. Sequenced by immunoSEQ multiplex PCR; TCRdb stores in-frame clones only, minus some. This table has more than 2,000,000 clones, more than 85% appearing once. The specimen was naive CD4+ T cells from PBMCs. The receptors originated from a man between 18 and 29 years old in good health. Some clones in this sample may be carry-over from other donors' samples. The CDR3 runs from the conserved cysteine through the conserved F or W. D genes are given only for firm matches. Clone size is stated in some rows and not others, as once, few, many or a class when expanded.

>-|TRBV29-1|TRBD1|TRBJ2-2
TGCAGCGTTGAAGCGTACAGGGGTACCGGGGAGCTGTTTTTT
CSVEAYRGTGELFF
>-|TRBV28|TRBD1|TRBJ1-3
TGTGCCAGCAGTTTAAACAGGGGAGGATCTGGAAACACCATATATTTT
CASSLNRGGSGNTIYF
>-|TRBV6-5|-|TRBJ1-3
TGTGCCAGCAGTTACTCGAGCGTCTCTGGAAACACCATATATTTT
CASSYSSVSGNTIYF
>-|TRBV5-4|-|TRBJ2-7
TGTGCCAGCCGCCCCAGTGAGAAGGGGGGAGCCTACGAGCAGTACTTC
CASRPSEKGGAYEQYF
>-|TRBV2|-|TRBJ2-7
TGTGCCAGCAGTCAGTACGAGCAGTACTTC
CASSQYEQYF
>-|TRBV7-3|TRBD1|TRBJ1-2
TGTGCCAGCAGCCCGGACAGGGGCTATGGCTACACCTTC
CASSPDRGYGYTF
>-|TRBV28|-|TRBJ1-5
TGTGCCAGCAGTTATCCAGGGCCCGGGGTTGGTAGCAATCAGCCCCAGCATTTT
CASSYPGPGVGSNQPQHF
>-|TRBV30|-|TRBJ2-2
TGTGCCTGGATGACGGGACCCAACACCGGGGAGCTGTTTTTT
CAWMTGPNTGELFF
>-|TRBV19|TRBD1|TRBJ1-5
TGTGCCAGTAGTATCTACAGGGGACGCAATCAGCCCCAGCATTTT
CASSIYRGRNQPQHF
>-|TRBV7-9|-|TRBJ1-2
TGTGCCAGCAGCTCCCGGGCCTCTTATGGCTACACCTTC
CASSSRASYGYTF
>-|TRBV5-8|-|TRBJ1-1
TGTGCCAGCAGCTTATTTCCGATGAACACTGAAGCTTTCTTT
CASSLFPMNTEAFF
>-|TRBV9|-|TRBJ2-3
TGTGCCAGCAGCGTAGGAACTAGCTCGGATACGCAGTATTTT
CASSVGTSSDTQYF
>-|TRBV5-4|TRBD1|TRBJ1-1
TGTGCCAGCAGCTTGCCCCGGGACAGAACCAACACTGAAGCTTTCTTT
CASSLPRDRTNTEAFF
>-|TRBV28|-|TRBJ1-2
TGTGCCAGCAGTTCCCGGGTCGGTGGCTACACCTTC
CASSSRVGGYTF
>-|TRBV10-3|-|TRBJ1-5
TGTGCCATCAGTGAGTCTGGGGATCAGCCCCAGCATTTT
CAISESGDQPQHF
>once|TRBV6-5|TRBD2|TRBJ2-7
TGTGCCAGCAGTTACACCGGACTAGCGGGAGCTCGCGAGCAGTACTTC
CASSYTGLAGAREQYF
>-|TRBV10-3|-|TRBJ1-2
TGTGCCATCAGTGAGTCCGCAGTCTATGGCTACACCTTC
CAISESAVYGYTF
>-|TRBV9|TRBD2|TRBJ2-7
TGTGCCAGCAGCGTGGGGACTAGCGGAACCTACGAGCAGTACTTC
CASSVGTSGTYEQYF
>-|TRBV4-1|-|TRBJ2-7
TGCGCCAGCAGCCCTGACTCTGGACGGGCCTACGAGCAGTACTTC
CASSPDSGRAYEQYF
>few|TRBV19|-|TRBJ1-4
TGTGCCAGTAGAGGGCACGGCGGACCAACTAATGAAAAACTGTTTTTT
CASRGHGGPTNEKLFF
>-|TRBV6-1|-|TRBJ1-1
TGTGCCAGCAGTCCTACAGCGTTGAACACTGAAGCTTTCTTT
CASSPTALNTEAFF
>-|TRBV5-1|TRBD2|TRBJ2-2
TGCGCCAGCAGCCTAGCGGGGAACACCGGGGAGCTGTTTTTT
CASSLAGNTGELFF
>once|TRBV5-4|-|TRBJ2-3
TGTGCCAGCACCTACCTAGGGGGAGTAACAGATACGCAGTATTTT
CASTYLGGVTDTQYF